The source of this TCR beta chain is a study of T cells in Graves' hyperthyroidism and ophthalmopathy. Findings and caveats of the study: Researchers found most expanded thyroid clonotypes above 0.001 in blood as well.

The source material, RNA transcripts, was used to amplify TCR beta CDR3 regions. RT-PCR in the first round (using the HTBI primer set) targeted the TCR CDR3. In TCRdb, the multiplex PCR reads were re-called with MiXCR into one record per CDR3 protein. This sample has 350,000 to 400,000 distinct CDR3 sequences, with roughly 13% found just once. This clonotype occurred many times. The antigen is not known. This CDR3 is 18 amino acids long. V dropped 0 bases and J dropped 0; count of bases not matched to a gene: 8. CDR1 is SGHKS, CDR2 YYEKEE, per germline (reference sequence). PBMCs stemmed from less than 13 ml fresh peripheral blood.

This chain joins TRBV5-5 and TRBJ2-3, with TRBD2 matching over 9 bases. The sample consisted of blood. The sequence came from a woman aged 55 to 70 with Graves' hyperthyroidism. CDR3 sequence: CASSLGLAGTFSTDTQYF. CDR3 nucleotides: TGTGCCAGCAGCTTGGGGCTAGCGGGAACTTTTAGCACAGATACGCAGTATTTT.